The clone carrying this TCR beta chain was seen once. Trimming left V 6 bases short and J 2 bases short, with 16 bases between. Germline lookup yields CDR1 SGHAT and CDR2 FQDESV (reference sequence). The CDR3 spans 16 residues. The data were taken from a study of T cell changes during pregnancy in multiple sclerosis. Profiling relied on immunoSEQ multiplex PCR, and the TCRdb table lists in-frame clones only, not all of them. The sample shows approximately 93,000 clones, roughly 90% of them seen only once. The rearrangement joins TRBV11-1 to TRBJ2-2; D not certain. The TCR was taken from a female donor in good health, enrolled as a control in a pregnancy study. Material: peripheral blood, obtained in the first trimester of pregnancy. In DNA, the CDR3 is TGTGCCAGCAGAAGAGTCGGCAGAGGAAACACCGGGGAGCTGTTTTTT. Protein sequence: CASRRVGRGNTGELFF.